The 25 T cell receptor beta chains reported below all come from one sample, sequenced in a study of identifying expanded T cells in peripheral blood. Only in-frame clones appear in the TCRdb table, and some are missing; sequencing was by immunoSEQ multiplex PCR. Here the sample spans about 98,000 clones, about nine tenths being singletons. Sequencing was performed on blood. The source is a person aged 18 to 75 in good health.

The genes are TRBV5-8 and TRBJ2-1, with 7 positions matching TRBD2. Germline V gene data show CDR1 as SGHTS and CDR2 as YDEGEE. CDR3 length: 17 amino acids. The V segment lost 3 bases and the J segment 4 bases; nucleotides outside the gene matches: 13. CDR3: CASSSYALLAVYNEQFF. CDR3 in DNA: TGTGCCAGCAGCTCTTACGCCCTGCTAGCGGTTTACAATGAGCAGTTCTTC.

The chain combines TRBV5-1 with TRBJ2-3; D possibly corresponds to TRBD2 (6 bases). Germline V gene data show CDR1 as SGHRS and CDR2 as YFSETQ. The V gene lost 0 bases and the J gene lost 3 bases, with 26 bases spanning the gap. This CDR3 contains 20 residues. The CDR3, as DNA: TGCGCCAGCAGCTTGGGTTTTTTTGGGAGCGGGCGGCTAATGACAGATACGCAGTATTTT. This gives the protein CASSLGFFGSGRLMTDTQYF. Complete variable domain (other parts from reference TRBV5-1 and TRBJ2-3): KAGVTQTPRYLIKTRGQQVTLSCSPISGHRSVSWYQQTPGQGLQFLFEYFSETQRNKGNFPGRFSGRQFSNSRSEMNVSTLELGDSALYLCASSLGFFGSGRLMTDTQYFGPGTRLTVL.

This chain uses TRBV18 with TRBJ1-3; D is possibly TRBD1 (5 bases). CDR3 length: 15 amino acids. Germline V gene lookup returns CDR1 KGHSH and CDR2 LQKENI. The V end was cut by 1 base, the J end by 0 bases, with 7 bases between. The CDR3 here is CASSPRGDSGNTIYF. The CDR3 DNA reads TGTGCCAGCTCACCACGGGGGGACTCTGGAAACACCATATATTTT.

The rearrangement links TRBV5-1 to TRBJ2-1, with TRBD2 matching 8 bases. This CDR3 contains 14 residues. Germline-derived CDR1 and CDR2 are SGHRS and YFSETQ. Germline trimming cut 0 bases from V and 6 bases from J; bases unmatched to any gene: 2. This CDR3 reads CASSLVGTSNEQFF. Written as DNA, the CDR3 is TGCGCCAGCAGCTTGGTTGGGACTAGCAATGAGCAGTTCTTC.

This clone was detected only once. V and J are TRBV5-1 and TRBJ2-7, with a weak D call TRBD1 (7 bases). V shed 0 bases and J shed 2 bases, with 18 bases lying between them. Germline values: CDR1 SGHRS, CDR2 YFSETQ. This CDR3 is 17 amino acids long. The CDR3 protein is CASSLALAQGGPYEQYF. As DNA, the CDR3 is TGCGCCAGCAGCTTGGCCCTGGCGCAGGGGGGTCCCTACGAGCAGTACTTC. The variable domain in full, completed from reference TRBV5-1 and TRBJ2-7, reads KAGVTQTPRYLIKTRGQQVTLSCSPISGHRSVSWYQQTPGQGLQFLFEYFSETQRNKGNFPGRFSGRQFSNSRSEMNVSTLELGDSALYLCASSLALAQGGPYEQYFGPGTRLTVT.

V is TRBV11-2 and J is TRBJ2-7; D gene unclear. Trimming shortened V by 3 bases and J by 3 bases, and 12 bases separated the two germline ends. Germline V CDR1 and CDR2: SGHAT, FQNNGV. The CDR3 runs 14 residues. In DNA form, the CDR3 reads TGTGCCAGCAGCTTTATACAGACGAACTACGAGCAGTACTTC. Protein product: CASSFIQTNYEQYF.

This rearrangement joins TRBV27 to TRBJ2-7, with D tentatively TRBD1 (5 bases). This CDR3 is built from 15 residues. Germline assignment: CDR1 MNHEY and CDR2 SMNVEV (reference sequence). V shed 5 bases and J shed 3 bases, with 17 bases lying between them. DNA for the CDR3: TGTGCCAGCAGTCTCCGACGTGGGGCCAACTACGAGCAGTACTTC. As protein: CASSLRRGANYEQYF.

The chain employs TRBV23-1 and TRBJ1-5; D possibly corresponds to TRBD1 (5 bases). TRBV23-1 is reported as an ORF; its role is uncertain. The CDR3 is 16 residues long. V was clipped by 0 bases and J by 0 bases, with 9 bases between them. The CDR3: CASSQSWDRSNQPQHF. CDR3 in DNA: TGCGCCAGCAGTCAATCGTGGGACCGTAGCAATCAGCCCCAGCATTTT.

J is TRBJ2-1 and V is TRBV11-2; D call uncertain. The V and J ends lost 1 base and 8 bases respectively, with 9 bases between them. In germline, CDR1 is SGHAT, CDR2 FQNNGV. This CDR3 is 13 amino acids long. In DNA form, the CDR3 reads TGTGCCAGCAGCTTAGGGGTTAGGGATGAGCAGTTCTTC. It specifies CASSLGVRDEQFF.

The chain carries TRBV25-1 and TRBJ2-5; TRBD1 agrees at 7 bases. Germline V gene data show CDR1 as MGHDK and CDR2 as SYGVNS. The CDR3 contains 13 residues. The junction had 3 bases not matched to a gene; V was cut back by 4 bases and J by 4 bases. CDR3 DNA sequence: TGTGCCAGCAGTGCTGGGACAGTAGAGACCCAGTACTTC. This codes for CASSAGTVETQYF.

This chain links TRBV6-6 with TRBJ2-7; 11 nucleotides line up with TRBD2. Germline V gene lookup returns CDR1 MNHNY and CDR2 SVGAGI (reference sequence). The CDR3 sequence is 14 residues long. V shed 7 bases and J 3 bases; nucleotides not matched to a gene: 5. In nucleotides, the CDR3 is TGTGCCAGCACTATGGGACTAGCGGACTACGAGCAGTACTTC. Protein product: CASTMGLADYEQYF.

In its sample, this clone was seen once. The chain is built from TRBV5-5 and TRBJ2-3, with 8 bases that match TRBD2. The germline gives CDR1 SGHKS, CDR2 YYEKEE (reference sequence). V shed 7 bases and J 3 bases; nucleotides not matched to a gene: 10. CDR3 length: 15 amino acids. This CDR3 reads CASLQTGGWTDTQYF. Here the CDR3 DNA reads TGTGCCAGCCTACAAACGGGGGGGTGGACAGATACGCAGTATTTT.

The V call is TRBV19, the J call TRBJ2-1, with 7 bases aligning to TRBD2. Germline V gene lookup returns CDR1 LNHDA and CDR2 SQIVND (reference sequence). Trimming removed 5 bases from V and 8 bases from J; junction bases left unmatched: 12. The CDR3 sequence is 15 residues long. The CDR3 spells CASSPRAGSYDEQFF. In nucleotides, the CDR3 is TGTGCCAGTAGTCCTAGAGCGGGATCCTATGATGAGCAGTTCTTC.

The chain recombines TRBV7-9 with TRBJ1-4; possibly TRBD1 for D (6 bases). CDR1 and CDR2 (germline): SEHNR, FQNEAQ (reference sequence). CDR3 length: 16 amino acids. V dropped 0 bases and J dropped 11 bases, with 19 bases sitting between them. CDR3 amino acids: CASSLALSGEKDKLFF. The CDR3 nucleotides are TGTGCCAGCAGCTTAGCGCTGTCAGGGGAAAAGGATAAACTGTTTTTT.

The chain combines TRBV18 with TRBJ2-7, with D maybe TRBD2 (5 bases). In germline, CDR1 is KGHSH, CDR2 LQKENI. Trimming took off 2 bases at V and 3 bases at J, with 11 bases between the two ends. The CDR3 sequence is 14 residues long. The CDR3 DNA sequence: TGTGCCAGCTCACCAGGAGGCAGCCGCTACGAGCAGTACTTC. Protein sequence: CASSPGGSRYEQYF.

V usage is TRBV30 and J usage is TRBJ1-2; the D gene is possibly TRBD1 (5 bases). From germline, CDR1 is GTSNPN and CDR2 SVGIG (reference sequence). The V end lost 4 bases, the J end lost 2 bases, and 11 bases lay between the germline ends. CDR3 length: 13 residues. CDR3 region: CAWNPGTNYGYTF. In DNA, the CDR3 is TGTGCCTGGAATCCAGGGACGAACTATGGCTACACCTTC. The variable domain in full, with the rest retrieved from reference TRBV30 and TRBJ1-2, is SQTIHQWPATLVQPVGSPLSLECTVEGTSNPNLYWYRQAAGRGLQLLFYSVGIGQISSEVPQNLSASRPQDRQFILSSKKLLLSDSGFYLCAWNPGTNYGYTFGSGTRLTVV.

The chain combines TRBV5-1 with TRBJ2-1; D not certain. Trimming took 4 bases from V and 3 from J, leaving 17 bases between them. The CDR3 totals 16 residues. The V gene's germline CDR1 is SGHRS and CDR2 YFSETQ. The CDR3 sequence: CASSPFSGDIYNEQFF. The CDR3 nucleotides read TGCGCCAGCAGCCCCTTCTCTGGGGATATCTACAATGAGCAGTTCTTC.

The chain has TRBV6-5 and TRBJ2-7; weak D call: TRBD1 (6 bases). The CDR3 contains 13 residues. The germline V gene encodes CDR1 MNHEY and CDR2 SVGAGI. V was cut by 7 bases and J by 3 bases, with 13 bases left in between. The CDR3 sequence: CASTQGSLYEQYF. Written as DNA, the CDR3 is TGTGCCAGCACCCAGGGGAGTCTCTACGAGCAGTACTTC.

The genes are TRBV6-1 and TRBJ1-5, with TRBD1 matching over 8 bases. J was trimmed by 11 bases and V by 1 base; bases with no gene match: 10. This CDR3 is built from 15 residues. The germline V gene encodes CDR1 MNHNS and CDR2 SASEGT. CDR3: CASSEEDRAKVTQHF. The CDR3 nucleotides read TGTGCCAGCAGTGAAGAGGACAGGGCTAAGGTAACCCAGCATTTT.

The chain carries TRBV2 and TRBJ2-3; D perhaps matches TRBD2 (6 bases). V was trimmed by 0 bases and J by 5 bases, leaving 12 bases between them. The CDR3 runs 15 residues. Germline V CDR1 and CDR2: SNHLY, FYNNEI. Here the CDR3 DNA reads TGTGCCAGCAGTGAAGCGGGACTGGGGGGAGATACGCAGTATTTT. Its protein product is CASSEAGLGGDTQYF.

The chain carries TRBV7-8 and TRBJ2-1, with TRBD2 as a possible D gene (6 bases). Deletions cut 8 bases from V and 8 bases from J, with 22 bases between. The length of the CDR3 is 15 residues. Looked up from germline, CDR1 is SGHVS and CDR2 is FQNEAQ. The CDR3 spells CASSGGRVVSDEQFF. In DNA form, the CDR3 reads TGTGCCAGCTCCGGAGGGCGGGTGGTTTCAGATGAGCAGTTCTTC.

CDR3 nucleotide sequence: TGCGCCAGCAGCGACCGGACTACACGGGGTGAGCAGTTCTTC. It codes for CASSDRTTRGEQFF. This chain uses TRBV5-1 with TRBJ2-1, with a possible D match to TRBD2 (6 bases). CDR1 is SGHRS, CDR2 YFSETQ, per germline. The CDR3 spans 14 residues. Trimming took off 4 bases at V and 9 bases at J, with 17 bases between the two ends.

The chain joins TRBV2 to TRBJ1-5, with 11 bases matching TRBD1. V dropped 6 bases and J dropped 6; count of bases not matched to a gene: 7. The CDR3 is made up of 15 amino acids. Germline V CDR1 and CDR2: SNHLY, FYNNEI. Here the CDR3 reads CASRRGTGGIQPQHF. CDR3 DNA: TGTGCCAGCAGGCGTGGGACAGGGGGTATTCAGCCCCAGCATTTT.

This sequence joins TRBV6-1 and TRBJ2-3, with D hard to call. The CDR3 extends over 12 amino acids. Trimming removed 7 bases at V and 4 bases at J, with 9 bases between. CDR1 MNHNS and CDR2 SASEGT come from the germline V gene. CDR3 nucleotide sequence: TGTGCCAGCACCCAGGACGCAGATACGCAGTATTTT. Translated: CASTQDADTQYF.

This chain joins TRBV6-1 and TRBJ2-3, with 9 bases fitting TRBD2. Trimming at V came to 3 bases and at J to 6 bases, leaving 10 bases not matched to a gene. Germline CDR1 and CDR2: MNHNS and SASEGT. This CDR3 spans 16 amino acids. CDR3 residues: CASSDLSGGFGDTQYF. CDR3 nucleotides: TGTGCCAGCAGTGACCTCAGCGGGGGGTTCGGTGATACGCAGTATTTT.